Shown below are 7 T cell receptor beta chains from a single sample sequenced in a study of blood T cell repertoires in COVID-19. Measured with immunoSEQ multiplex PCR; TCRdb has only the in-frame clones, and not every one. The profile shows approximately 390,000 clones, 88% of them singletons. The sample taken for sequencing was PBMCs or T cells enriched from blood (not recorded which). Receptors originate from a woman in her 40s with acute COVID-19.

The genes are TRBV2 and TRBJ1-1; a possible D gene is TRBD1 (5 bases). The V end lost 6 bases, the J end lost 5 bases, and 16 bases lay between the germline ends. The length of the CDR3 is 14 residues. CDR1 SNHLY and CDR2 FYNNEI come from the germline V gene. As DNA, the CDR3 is TGTGCCAGCAGCGAAAATACAGGACCTACTGAAGCTTTCTTT. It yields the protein CASSENTGPTEAFF.

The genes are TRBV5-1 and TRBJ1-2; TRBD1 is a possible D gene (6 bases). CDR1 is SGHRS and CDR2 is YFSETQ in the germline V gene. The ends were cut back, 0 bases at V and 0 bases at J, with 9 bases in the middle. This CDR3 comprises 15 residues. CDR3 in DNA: TGCGCCAGCAGCTTGGGACAGGTCTCTAACTATGGCTACACCTTC. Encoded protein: CASSLGQVSNYGYTF.

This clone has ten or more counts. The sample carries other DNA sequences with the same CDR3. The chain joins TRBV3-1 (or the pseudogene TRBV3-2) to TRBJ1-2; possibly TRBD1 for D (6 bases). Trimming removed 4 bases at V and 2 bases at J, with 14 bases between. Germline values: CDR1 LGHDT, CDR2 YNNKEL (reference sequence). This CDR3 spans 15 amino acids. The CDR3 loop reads CASSLTDSINYGYTF. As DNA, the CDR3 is TGTGCCAGCAGCCTAACGGACAGTATAAACTATGGCTACACCTTC.

DNA of the CDR3: TGTGCCAGCAGCCCGAACTTTAGCTCCTACAATGAGCAGTTCTTC. Its translation: CASSPNFSSYNEQFF. J is TRBJ2-1 and V is TRBV2, with D unclear. The CDR3 consists of 15 residues. CDR1 SNHLY and CDR2 FYNNEI come from the germline V gene. V lost 6 bases, J lost 0 bases, and 12 bases lay in between.

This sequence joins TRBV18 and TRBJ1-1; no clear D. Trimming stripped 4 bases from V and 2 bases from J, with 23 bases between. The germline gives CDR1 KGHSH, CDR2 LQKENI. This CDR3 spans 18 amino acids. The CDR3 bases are TGTGCCAGCTCACTGAGGGAACGACAAAACCGACGCAACACTGAAGCTTTCTTT. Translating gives CASSLRERQNRRNTEAFF. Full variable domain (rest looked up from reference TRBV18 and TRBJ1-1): NAGVMQNPRHLVRRRGQEARLRCSPMKGHSHVYWYRQLPEEGLKFMVYLQKENIIDESGMPKERFSAEFPKEGPSILRIQQVVRGDSAAYFCASSLRERQNRRNTEAFFGQGTRLTVV.

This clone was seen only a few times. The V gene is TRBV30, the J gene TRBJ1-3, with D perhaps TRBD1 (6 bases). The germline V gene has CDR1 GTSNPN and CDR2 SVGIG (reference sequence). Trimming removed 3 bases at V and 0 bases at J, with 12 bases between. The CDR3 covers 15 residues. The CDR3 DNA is TGTGCCTGGAGCAGGACAGCGAGCTCTGGAAACACCATATATTTT. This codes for CAWSRTASSGNTIYF.

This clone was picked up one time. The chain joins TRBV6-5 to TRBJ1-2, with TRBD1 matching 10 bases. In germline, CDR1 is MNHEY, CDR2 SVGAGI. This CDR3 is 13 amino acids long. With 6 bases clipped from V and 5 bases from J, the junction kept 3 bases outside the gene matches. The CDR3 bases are TGTGCCAGCAGCTCGGACAGGGGGTATGGCTACACCTTC. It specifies CASSSDRGYGYTF.